The clone carrying this TCR beta chain was detected many times. None of the included patients had other autoimmune diseases, uncontrolled infections, pregnancy or lactation, as these led to exclusion. The ends were cut back, 2 bases at V and 7 bases at J, with 11 bases in the middle. This CDR3 is built from 14 residues. Germline V gene sequence: CDR1 SGHVS, CDR2 FQNEAQ. The data originate from a study of Graves' ophthalmopathy and Graves' hyperthyroidism. Amplification of TCR beta CDR3 regions used RNA transcripts. First-round RT-PCR relied on HTBI primers, and a second-round multiplex PCR came next. TCRdb passed the multiplex PCR reads through MiXCR, listing each CDR3 protein once. Of 650,000 to 900,000 distinct CDR3 sequences in the sample, roughly 40% were seen once.

What was sequenced was peripheral blood. The V gene is TRBV7-8, the J gene TRBJ1-4; the D gene is possibly TRBD1 (5 bases). This sequence originates from an adult man with Graves' ophthalmopathy. The CDR3 sequence is CASSLPRVGEKLFF. CDR3 DNA sequence: TGTGCCAGCAGCTTACCCAGGGTCGGTGAAAAACTGTTTTTT.